The 17 T cell receptor beta chains given below trace back to one sample, sequenced in a study of T cell repertoires in cytomegalovirus infection. TCRdb ran MiXCR on the reads and lists one entry per CDR3 protein. The table has about 180,000 distinct CDR3 sequences, 13% to 15% seen once. Material for sequencing was PBMCs. These receptors were obtained from a human donor in good health (CMV status not recorded). Some clones in this sample may be carry-over from other donors' samples.

This clonotype occurred a few times. Here the CDR3 DNA reads TGTGCCATCAAGGCTGCCTCAGATACGCAGTATTTT. Amino acids: CAIKAASDTQYF. The V call is TRBV10-3, the J call TRBJ2-3; D unresolved. CDR1 is ENHRY and CDR2 is SYGVKD in the germline V gene. The CDR3 is 12 amino acids. V was trimmed by 7 bases and J by 4 bases, leaving 9 bases between them.

This clonotype appeared many times. The V gene is TRBV12-3 or TRBV12-4, the J gene TRBJ1-1; D uncertain. Trimming left V 5 bases short and J 5 bases short, with 18 bases between. The CDR3 is 15 residues long. The DNA for the CDR3 is TGTGCCAGCAGTCCCAAAAACAGTCTGGGGACTGAAGCTTTCTTT. Amino acid sequence: CASSPKNSLGTEAFF.

This clonotype was recorded a few times. The chain links TRBV7-3 to TRBJ1-1, with 7 bases aligning to TRBD1. Germline CDR1 and CDR2: SGHTA and FQGTGA. The CDR3 loop spans 17 amino acids. V was clipped by 0 bases and J by 7 bases; unmatched bases: 14. For the CDR3, the DNA is TGTGCCAGCAGCTTAACCGGGCGACGGCAGAACAGGGGTGAAGCTTTCTTT. Translated: CASSLTGRRQNRGEAFF.

The genes are TRBV19 and TRBJ2-2; D is unresolved. V gave up 4 bases and J gave up 3 bases, with 9 bases separating them. The length of the CDR3 is 14 residues. CDR1 and CDR2 from the germline V gene are LNHDA and SQIVND (reference sequence). The CDR3 reads CASSSWSDTGELFF. The CDR3, as DNA: TGTGCCAGTAGTAGCTGGTCGGACACCGGGGAGCTGTTTTTT. Combining the CDR3 with reference TRBV19 and TRBJ2-2 gives the whole variable domain DGGITQSPKYLFRKEGQNVTLSCEQNLNHDAMYWYRQDPGQGLRLIYYSQIVNDFQKGDIAEGYSVSREKKESFPLTVTSAQKNPTAFYLCASSSWSDTGELFFGEGSRLTVL.

The chain links TRBV5-1 to TRBJ2-3; no firm D call. The germline V gene encodes CDR1 SGHRS and CDR2 YFSETQ. Trimming cost V 3 bases and J 2 bases, with 7 bases left between them. The CDR3 loop spans 13 amino acids. The CDR3 spells CASSSTPTDTQYF. The CDR3 nucleotides read TGCGCCAGCAGCTCGACCCCCACAGATACGCAGTATTTT.

This rearrangement joins TRBV6-6 to TRBJ1-5; a weak D match, TRBD1 (6 bases). This CDR3 spans 12 amino acids. Trimming pared 6 bases from V and 5 bases from J, leaving 8 bases between. Germline V CDR1 and CDR2: MNHNY, SVGAGI (reference sequence). The CDR3 DNA sequence: TGTGCCAGCAGGGAGGGGGATCAGCCCCAGCATTTT. Residues: CASREGDQPQHF.

The sample holds many counts of this clonotype. The chain recombines TRBV28 with TRBJ1-1; 8 nucleotides line up with TRBD1. Germline V gene lookup returns CDR1 MDHEN and CDR2 SYDVKM. V shed 7 bases, J shed 1 base, and the junction held 11 bases outside the gene matches. The CDR3 runs 16 residues. The CDR3 bases are TGTGCCAGCAAGACAGGGGATTTTAGCAGGAACACTGAAGCTTTCTTT. Residues: CASKTGDFSRNTEAFF.

This sequence joins TRBV18 and TRBJ2-1; TRBD2 matches 9 bases. CDR3 length: 16 amino acids. Germline values: CDR1 KGHSH, CDR2 LQKENI. J gave up 8 bases and V 3 bases, and 11 bases lay outside the gene matches. CDR3 sequence (DNA): TGTGCCAGCTCACCTTCAAGCGGGAGGATGGGGTATGAGCAGTTCTTC. It translates to CASSPSSGRMGYEQFF.

The chain carries TRBV6-2 or TRBV6-3 and TRBJ2-1, with 11 nucleotides matching TRBD2. Germline-derived CDR1 and CDR2 are MNHEY and SVGEGT. J was trimmed by 7 bases and V by 9 bases; bases with no gene match: 5. This CDR3 is built from 13 residues. The CDR3 coding sequence is TGTGCCAGTCGACTAGCGGGAAGGAATGAGCAGTTCTTC. Translation: CASRLAGRNEQFF.

This clonotype was picked up many times. The chain couples TRBV6-6 to TRBJ2-3; the match to TRBD2 covers 9 bases. V dropped 8 bases and J dropped 2; count of bases not matched to a gene: 5. The CDR3 is 14 residues long. The germline V gene has CDR1 MNHNY and CDR2 SVGAGI (reference sequence). CDR3 DNA: TGTGCCAGCGAAGCGGGGGGCCTCACAGATACGCAGTATTTT. Translation: CASEAGGLTDTQYF.

The rearrangement links TRBV27 to TRBJ2-1; 9 bases fit TRBD2. Germline trimming cut 2 bases from V and 0 bases from J; bases unmatched to any gene: 5. Germline V lookup: CDR1 MNHEY, CDR2 SMNVEV (reference sequence). CDR3 length: 17 residues. The CDR3 DNA sequence: TGTGCCAGCAGTTTACGACTAGCGGACCTCTCCTACAATGAGCAGTTCTTC. It translates to CASSLRLADLSYNEQFF.

This clonotype was seen a handful of times. J is TRBJ2-6 and V is TRBV5-5; D not resolved. Germline V gives CDR1 SGHKS, CDR2 YYEKEE (reference sequence). V gave up 1 base and J gave up 0 bases, with 8 bases separating them. The CDR3 sequence is 16 residues long. The CDR3 DNA sequence: TGTGCCAGCAGCTTGTCCGGTGGCTCTGGGGCCAACGTCCTGACTTTC. Protein: CASSLSGGSGANVLTF. The full variable domain, in which reference TRBV5-5 and TRBJ2-6 provide the parts outside the CDR3, is DAGVTQSPTHLIKTRGQQVTLRCSPISGHKSVSWYQQVLGQGPQFIFQYYEKEERGRGNFPDRFSARQFPNYSSELNVNALLLGDSALYLCASSLSGGSGANVLTFGAGSRLTVL.

To note about this clonotype: At one end, the junction sequence differs from germline, possibly due to a read error. DNA for the CDR3: TGTGTCAGCGAAGGGAATGGCTACACCTTC. Protein sequence: CVSEGNGYTF. The chain links TRBV28 to TRBJ1-2; D ambiguous. The CDR3 is 10 residues long. Germline V gives CDR1 MDHEN, CDR2 SYDVKM.

This clonotype was counted a few times. The chain combines TRBV7-2 with TRBJ1-5, with D unclear. The CDR3 is made up of 13 amino acids. Germline CDR1 SGHTA, CDR2 FQGNSA. V lost 2 bases to trimming and J lost 12 bases, with 14 bases between them. The CDR3 region has the DNA TGTGCCAGCAGCTTAAGCGCACCCTGGGACCAGCATTTT. Translating it yields CASSLSAPWDQHF.

The chain has TRBV6-2 or TRBV6-3 and TRBJ2-5, with TRBD2 identical over 14 bases. Germline values: CDR1 MNHEY, CDR2 SVGEGT. CDR3 size: 16 residues. The V segment lost 5 bases and the J segment 4 bases; nucleotides outside the gene matches: 6. CDR3 in DNA: TGTGCCAGCAGTCGGGGACTAGCGGGAGCCACAGAGACCCAGTACTTC. Its translation is CASSRGLAGATETQYF.

This clonotype appeared a few times. The chain links TRBV20-1 to TRBJ2-2; possible D gene TRBD1, 7 bases. Trimming removed 3 bases at V and 3 bases at J, with 14 bases between. Germline lookup yields CDR1 DFQATT and CDR2 SNEGSKA (reference sequence). CDR3 length equals 15 residues. CDR3 in DNA: TGCAGTGCTAGTATCGGCAGGGGGGACACCGGGGAGCTGTTTTTT. Amino acids: CSASIGRGDTGELFF.

The chain employs TRBV13 and TRBJ1-3; D gene uncertain. This CDR3 spans 14 amino acids. Trimming removed 5 bases from V and 0 bases from J, with 8 bases in between. Germline V lookup: CDR1 PRHDT, CDR2 FYEKMQ (reference sequence). DNA of the CDR3: TGTGCCAGCAGCGGTAGGAGCTCTGGAAACACCATATATTTT. It yields the protein CASSGRSSGNTIYF. Combining the CDR3 with reference TRBV13 and TRBJ1-3 gives the whole variable domain AAGVIQSPRHLIKEKRETATLKCYPIPRHDTVYWYQQGPGQDPQFLISFYEKMQSDKGSIPDRFSAQQFSDYHSELNMSSLELGDSALYFCASSGRSSGNTIYFGEGSWLTVV.